A selection of T cell receptor beta chains follows, all from one sample in a study of Ad26.COV2.S vaccination and SARS-CoV-2 variants. Some clones are missing from TCRdb's copy, which holds only in-frame ones; the method was immunoSEQ multiplex PCR. Altogether over 400,000 clones are present, 90% being singletons, with the ten largest covering less than 5.5%. This material consisted of peripheral blood, taken in a trial of Ad26.COV2.S vaccine versus placebo. The receptor set was obtained from a person aged 18-60 years who received the Ad26.COV2.S COVID-19 vaccine or a placebo. Both conserved end residues are part of each CDR3. Each record gives: J gene, V gene, CDR3 protein.

>TRBJ2-7|TRBV19
CASSQGVPNYEQYF
>TRBJ1-4|TRBV7-9
CASSPRPGGNEKLFF
>TRBJ2-1|TRBV7-9
CASSWGQGSDEQFF
>TRBJ1-5|TRBV10-1
CASSIMYIPLNQPQHF
>TRBJ1-5|TRBV5-1
CASSLGGQINQPQHF
>TRBJ1-2|TRBV12-3/TRBV12-4
CASSLGGVEGYTF
>TRBJ2-7|TRBV5-3
CARSSGTGSYEQYF
>TRBJ2-3|TRBV23-1
CASSSQQTSTDTQYF
>TRBJ2-7|TRBV9
CASSPVGLVYEQYF
>TRBJ2-4|TRBV30
CAWSSGWDIQYF
>TRBJ2-7|TRBV7-6
CASSLGWGGSYEQYF
>TRBJ1-5|TRBV6-2/TRBV6-3
CASSYHGNQPQHF
>TRBJ1-5|TRBV6-5
CASRTGGSDQPQHF
>TRBJ2-1|TRBV7-8
CASSLFPGADEQFF
>TRBJ1-4|TRBV19
CASHAGGYDEKLFF
>TRBJ2-1|TRBV24-1
CATSDLQGGSFPSIECDEQFF
>TRBJ2-1|TRBV10-3
CAISGTGGGYNEQFF
>TRBJ2-5|TRBV18
CASSTASGRNEETQYF
>TRBJ2-1|TRBV5-1
CASSLDGGFYNEQFF
>TRBJ2-3|TRBV11-3
CASSSGLAGSNTDTQYF
>TRBJ2-7|TRBV20-1
CSATIWEQYF
>TRBJ1-2|TRBV5-5
CASSIGAQAHYGYTF
>TRBJ2-2|TRBV5-6
CASSLYTGELFF
>TRBJ2-5|TRBV7-8
CASSLRPGVSGETQYF
>TRBJ1-1|TRBV7-3
CASSLTGGGRTEAFF
>TRBJ2-7|TRBV18
CASSPPQGSSYEQYF
>TRBJ2-7|TRBV21-1
CASSRYEQYF
>TRBJ1-6|TRBV7-9
CASAARGQLNSPLHF
>TRBJ2-7|TRBV30
CAWNRGQNEQYF
>TRBJ2-3|TRBV19
CASSTTGFTDTQYF